Listed below are T cell receptor beta chains from one sample, sequenced in a study of a mutant IDH1 vaccine in newly diagnosed glioma. This table comes from immunoSEQ multiplex PCR, and its TCRdb copy is limited to in-frame clones, with some not included. The sample holds 25,000 to 35,000 clones, around 89% seen once. Their cognate antigens are unknown. The source was PBMCs, collected from a glioma patient whose treatment included an IDH1 peptide vaccine. These receptors originate from a man between 18 and 35 years old with glioma. CDR3s include the opening cysteine and the closing phenylalanine or tryptophan. A D gene is named only where the DNA matches it firmly. Clone size is not always given. Where it is, it says once, few, many or a class for expanded clones.

-	-	TRBJ1-6	TRBV13	CASSFRSLAGVGSPLHF	TGTGCCAGCAGCTTTAGGTCGCTTGCGGGGGTTGGGTCACCCCTCCACTTT
once	TRBD1	TRBJ1-1	TRBV5-1	CASSITTGTSNTEAFF	TGCGCCAGCAGTATTACGACAGGGACCTCGAACACTGAAGCTTTCTTT
-	TRBD1	TRBJ2-7	TRBV28	CASSFTGGYEQYF	TGTGCCAGCAGTTTTACAGGGGGCTACGAGCAGTACTTC
-	-	TRBJ2-1	TRBV5-4	CASTKSGGLNNEQFF	TGTGCCAGCACCAAGTCTGGGGGTTTGAACAATGAGCAGTTCTTC
-	-	TRBJ1-3	TRBV29-1	CSAEGRGNTIYF	TGCAGCGCCGAGGGGCGCGGAAACACCATATATTTT
-	-	TRBJ2-7	TRBV18	CASSPNGREQYF	TGTGCCAGCTCACCAAATGGCCGTGAGCAGTACTTC
-	-	TRBJ1-6	TRBV5-1	CASSMNRNNNSPLHF	TGCGCCAGCAGTATGAACAGGAACAATAATTCACCCCTCCACTTT
once	TRBD1	TRBJ1-5	TRBV15	CATSREQGHQPQHF	TGTGCCACCAGCAGGGAACAGGGGCATCAGCCCCAGCATTTT
-	-	TRBJ2-7	TRBV5-1	CASSLAGREQYF	TGCGCCAGCAGCCTTGCAGGGCGCGAGCAGTACTTC
-	-	TRBJ2-2	TRBV9	CASSVRGTGELFF	TGTGCCAGCAGCGTGAGGGGCACCGGGGAGCTGTTTTTT
-	TRBD1	TRBJ1-4	TRBV27	CASSPLRTGAEKLFF	TGTGCCAGCAGTCCGCTAAGGACAGGGGCTGAAAAACTGTTTTTT
-	-	TRBJ2-5	TRBV9	CASSREQGQETQYF	TGTGCCAGCAGCAGGGAGCAGGGACAAGAGACCCAGTACTTC
-	-	TRBJ1-2	TRBV14	CASSQSRVGYTF	TGTGCCAGCAGCCAATCCAGGGTTGGCTACACCTTC
-	-	TRBJ2-7	TRBV27	CASGLSAPYEQYF	TGTGCCAGCGGACTTTCGGCGCCCTACGAGCAGTACTTC
-	-	TRBJ2-2	TRBV30	CAWKRGNTGELFF	TGTGCCTGGAAGAGAGGGAATACCGGGGAGCTGTTTTTT
-	TRBD1	TRBJ1-4	TRBV28	CASSLLARGQGKLFF	TGTGCCAGCAGTTTATTAGCCAGGGGGCAGGGAAAACTGTTTTTT
-	-	TRBJ2-3	TRBV6-4	CASSSSHGDTQYF	TGTGCCAGCAGCTCCTCCCACGGGGATACGCAGTATTTT
-	-	TRBJ2-4	TRBV7-2	CASSAQGAKNIQYF	TGTGCCAGCAGCGCGCAGGGAGCCAAAAACATTCAGTACTTC
-	-	TRBJ1-2	TRBV7-9	CASSPAPGINYGYTF	TGTGCCAGCAGCCCGGCGCCGGGAATTAACTATGGCTACACCTTC
-	-	TRBJ2-2	TRBV5-1	CASSLAITLTGELFF	TGCGCCAGCAGCTTGGCCATCACGCTCACCGGGGAGCTGTTTTTT